This TCR beta chain is drawn from a study of blood T cell repertoires in COVID-19. Study details: Nucleic acid was either cDNA or gDNA, and it came from T cells, B-cell-depleted T cells, or PBMCs.

In the authors' methods: Reference gene primers were amplified, and this amplification served to estimate nucleated cell counts. Generated by immunoSEQ multiplex PCR, the TCRdb table keeps only in-frame clones and is missing some. The DNA gave D and trimming, while V, J and clone size come from that table. The table has a few hundred thousand clones, about 88% seen once. CDR3 length: 15 amino acids. The V gene end was trimmed by 2 bases and the J gene end by 1 base; junction bases not matched to a gene: 5. CDR1 is SGHNT and CDR2 is YYREEE in the germline V gene (reference sequence). This rearrangement joins TRBV5-4 to TRBJ1-1; 7 bases align to TRBD1. The material sequenced was PBMCs or T cells enriched from blood (not recorded which). The TCR comes from a woman aged 18-29 years who had been exposed to COVID-19. CDR3 in amino acids: CASSFKGAGNTEAFF. As DNA, the CDR3 is TGTGCCAGCAGCTTCAAGGGGGCAGGGAACACTGAAGCTTTCTTT.